What follows are 16 T cell receptor beta chains derived from one specimen sequenced in a study of shared clonotypes between healthy human individuals. Naive CD8 populations comprised CD45RO-negative cells positively selected for CCR7, excluding terminally differentiated effector memory CD45RA+ cells. The repertoire was sequenced with immunoSEQ multiplex PCR; TCRdb's copy has only in-frame clones and lacks some. The table records about 2,200,000 clones, 90% to 95% of them present only once. Source material: naive CD8+ T cells from PBMCs. The receptor set was obtained from a man aged 18 to 30 in good health. Some clones in this sample may be carry-over from other donors' samples.

This clone was counted only a few times. The V and J genes are TRBV27 and TRBJ1-1; no clear D gene. The CDR3 runs 12 residues. The V and J ends lost 6 bases and 6 bases respectively, with 11 bases between them. Germline loops: CDR1 MNHEY, CDR2 SMNVEV (reference sequence). CDR3 sequence (DNA): TGTGCCAGCAGCCCTACCGGGGCTGAAGCTTTCTTT. It encodes CASSPTGAEAFF.

For this clone: Other DNA variants within this sample encode the same CDR3. The chain combines TRBV28 with TRBJ2-7; D is possibly TRBD2 (6 bases). V shed 3 bases and J shed 5 bases, with 11 bases lying between them. The CDR3 length is 13 residues. Germline-derived CDR1 and CDR2 are MDHEN and SYDVKM. The CDR3 DNA follows: TGTGCCAGCAGTTTGGCGGGGACCCACGAGCAGTACTTC. As protein: CASSLAGTHEQYF.

The chain employs TRBV7-9 and TRBJ2-7; 9 bases align to TRBD2. V lost 5 bases, J lost 0 bases, and 2 bases stayed unmatched. Germline loops: CDR1 SEHNR, CDR2 FQNEAQ (reference sequence). This CDR3 has 14 residues. This chain's CDR3 is CASSLSGGSYEQYF. The CDR3 DNA reads as TGTGCCAGCAGCCTTAGCGGGGGCTCCTACGAGCAGTACTTC. The entire variable domain, with the rest obtained from reference TRBV7-9 and TRBJ2-7, is as follows: DTGVSQNPRHKITKRGQNVTFRCDPISEHNRLYWYRQTLGQGPEFLTYFQNEAQLEKSRLLSDRFSAERPKGSFSTLEIQRTEQGDSAMYLCASSLSGGSYEQYFGPGTRLTVT.

The chain is built from TRBV27 and TRBJ1-1, with D perhaps matching TRBD1 (5 bases). The CDR3 contains 11 residues. CDR1 is MNHEY, CDR2 SMNVEV, per germline (reference sequence). The V and J ends lost 3 bases and 9 bases respectively, with 8 bases between them. The CDR3 region has the DNA TGTGCCAGCAGTTTTGGGGGAAAAGCTTTCTTT. This encodes CASSFGGKAFF.

The chain employs TRBV7-9 and TRBJ2-7; D tentatively reads TRBD1 or TRBD2 (5 bases each). The CDR3 contains 15 residues. CDR1 and CDR2 (germline): SEHNR, FQNEAQ (reference sequence). V dropped 5 bases and J dropped 0 bases, with 14 bases sitting between them. CDR3 residues: CASSPLGTYSYEQYF. The CDR3 region has the DNA TGTGCCAGCAGCCCCCTGGGGACCTACTCCTACGAGCAGTACTTC.

The chain joins TRBV19 to TRBJ1-1, with a possible D match to TRBD1 (5 bases). With 4 bases removed from V and 4 bases from J, the gap between germline ends came to 13 bases. CDR1 is LNHDA, CDR2 SQIVND, per germline (reference sequence). CDR3 length: 14 amino acids. CDR3 DNA sequence: TGTGCCAGTAGTAATTCCCTCGGGGGCACTGAAGCTTTCTTT. As protein: CASSNSLGGTEAFF.

J is TRBJ2-5 and V is TRBV7-6, with 7 bases matching TRBD2. The CDR3 has 17 residues. V was pared by 0 bases and J by 4 bases, with 11 bases of the junction left unmatched. CDR1 and CDR2 (germline): SGHVS, FNYEAQ. DNA of the CDR3: TGTGCCAGCAGCTTAGCGTTCGGAGGGGAGGGAGGAGAGACCCAGTACTTC. Its translation is CASSLAFGGEGGETQYF. Drawing the rest from reference TRBV7-6 and TRBJ2-5, the complete variable domain is GAGVSQSPRYKVTKRGQDVALRCDPISGHVSLYWYRQALGQGPEFLTYFNYEAQQDKSGLPNDRFSAERPEGSISTLTIQRTEQRDSAMYRCASSLAFGGEGGETQYFGPGTRLLVL.

The V call is TRBV27, the J call TRBJ2-5, with 15 positions matching TRBD2. The length of the CDR3 is 17 residues. With V trimmed by 5 bases and J by 3 bases, 7 bases remained unmatched. The V gene's germline CDR1 is MNHEY and CDR2 SMNVEV (reference sequence). This CDR3 is CASSPGLAGGSKETQYF. The CDR3, as DNA: TGTGCCAGCAGTCCGGGACTAGCGGGAGGCTCAAAAGAGACCCAGTACTTC.

V is TRBV9 and J is TRBJ1-2, with 12 bases aligning to TRBD1. Trimming cost V 3 bases and J 8 bases; bases outside gene matches: 8. CDR1 and CDR2 (germline): SGDLS, YYNGEE. The CDR3 is 15 residues long. The DNA of the CDR3 is TGTGCCAGCAGCGGGACGGGACAGGGGGCGGCGGGCTACACCTTC. Translation: CASSGTGQGAAGYTF.

The gene calls are TRBV7-9 and TRBJ2-1, with unresolved D. From germline, CDR1 is SEHNR and CDR2 FQNEAQ (reference sequence). Trimming took 4 bases from V and 10 from J, leaving 20 bases between them. CDR3 size: 15 residues. CDR3 loop: CASSSNSDPRSEQFF. The CDR3, as DNA: TGTGCCAGCAGCTCAAATTCGGACCCCCGAAGCGAGCAGTTCTTC.

The count of this clone is one. The V gene is TRBV2, the J gene TRBJ2-2, with 13 bases aligning to TRBD2. CDR3 length: 18 amino acids. With 1 base clipped from V and 3 bases from J, the junction kept 5 bases outside the gene matches. Looked up from germline, CDR1 is SNHLY and CDR2 is FYNNEI. The DNA for the CDR3 is TGTGCCAGCAGTGAAGAGGGACTAGCGGGAATCGACACCGGGGAGCTGTTTTTT. As protein: CASSEEGLAGIDTGELFF.

The gene calls are TRBV27 and TRBJ1-5; D is undetermined. Germline V lookup: CDR1 MNHEY, CDR2 SMNVEV (reference sequence). There are 15 residues in the CDR3. The V end lost 6 bases, the J end lost 4 bases, and 16 bases lay between the germline ends. The CDR3 DNA is TGTGCCAGCAGACATACAGAACCGCGGAATCAGCCCCAGCATTTT. It translates to CASRHTEPRNQPQHF.

CDR3 DNA: TGCGCCAGCAGCTTGGCTCCGGGACAGGGGAACACCGGGGAGCTGTTTTTT. Amino acid sequence: CASSLAPGQGNTGELFF. The J gene is TRBJ2-2, the V gene TRBV5-1, with TRBD1 matching over 9 bases. The CDR3 consists of 17 residues. The trim removed 0 bases at V and 1 base at J, leaving 4 bases unmatched. From germline, CDR1 is SGHRS and CDR2 YFSETQ.

The V call is TRBV11-2, the J call TRBJ2-7; 8 bases map to TRBD1. This CDR3 spans 14 amino acids. J gave up 3 bases and V 5 bases, and 6 bases lay outside the gene matches. Germline V gives CDR1 SGHAT, CDR2 FQNNGV. This CDR3 is CASSITGGHYEQYF. CDR3 DNA: TGTGCCAGCAGCATTACAGGGGGGCACTACGAGCAGTACTTC.

The rearrangement uses TRBV28 and TRBJ1-1, with 7 bases fitting TRBD1. Germline trimming cut 5 bases from V and 4 bases from J; bases unmatched to any gene: 10. This CDR3 has 15 residues. Germline lookup yields CDR1 MDHEN and CDR2 SYDVKM. The CDR3 here is CASSHAGQLGTEAFF. CDR3 nucleotides: TGTGCCAGCAGTCATGCGGGACAGTTAGGCACTGAAGCTTTCTTT. Variable domain in full (rest from reference TRBV28 and TRBJ1-1): DVKVTQSSRYLVKRTGEKVFLECVQDMDHENMFWYRQDPGLGLRLIYFSYDVKMKEKGDIPEGYSVSREKKERFSLILESASTNQTSMYLCASSHAGQLGTEAFFGQGTRLTVV.

The sample holds one count of this clone. The rearrangement uses TRBV2 and TRBJ2-7, with 10 positions matching TRBD2. V was clipped by 7 bases and J by 7 bases; unmatched bases: 4. The CDR3 length is 12 residues. Germline values: CDR1 SNHLY, CDR2 FYNNEI. The CDR3 nucleotides read TGTGCCAGCACCCTAGCGGGAGAGGAGCAGTACTTC. It specifies CASTLAGEEQYF.